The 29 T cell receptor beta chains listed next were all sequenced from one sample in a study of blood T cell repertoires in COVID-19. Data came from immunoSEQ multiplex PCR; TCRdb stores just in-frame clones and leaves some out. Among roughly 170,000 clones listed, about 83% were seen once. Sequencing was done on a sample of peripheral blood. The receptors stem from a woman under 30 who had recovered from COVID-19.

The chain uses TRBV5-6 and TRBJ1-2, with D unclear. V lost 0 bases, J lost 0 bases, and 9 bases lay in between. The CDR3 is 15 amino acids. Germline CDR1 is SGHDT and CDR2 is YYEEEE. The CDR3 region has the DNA TGTGCCAGCAGCTTGGGTACAGTGGCTAACTATGGCTACACCTTC. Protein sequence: CASSLGTVANYGYTF.

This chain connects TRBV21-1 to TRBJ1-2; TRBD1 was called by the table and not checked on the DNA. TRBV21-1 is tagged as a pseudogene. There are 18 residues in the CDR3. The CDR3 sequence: CASSLRSHRGYPNYGYTF. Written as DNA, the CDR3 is TGTGCCAGCAGCCTAAGATCCCACAGGGGGTACCCTAACTATGGCTACACCTTC.

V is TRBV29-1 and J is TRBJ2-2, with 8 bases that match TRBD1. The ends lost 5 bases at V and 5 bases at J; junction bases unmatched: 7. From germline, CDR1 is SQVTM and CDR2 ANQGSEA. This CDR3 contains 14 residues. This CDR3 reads CSVPGQGITGELFF. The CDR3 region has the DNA TGCAGCGTTCCAGGACAGGGTATTACCGGGGAGCTGTTTTTT.

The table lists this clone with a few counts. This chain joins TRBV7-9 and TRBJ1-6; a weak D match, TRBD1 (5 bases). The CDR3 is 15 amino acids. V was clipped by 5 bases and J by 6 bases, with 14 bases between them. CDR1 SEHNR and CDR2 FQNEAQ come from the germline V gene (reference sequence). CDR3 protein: CASSGEGNLNSPLHF. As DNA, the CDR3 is TGTGCCAGCAGCGGGGAGGGGAACCTTAATTCACCCCTCCACTTT.

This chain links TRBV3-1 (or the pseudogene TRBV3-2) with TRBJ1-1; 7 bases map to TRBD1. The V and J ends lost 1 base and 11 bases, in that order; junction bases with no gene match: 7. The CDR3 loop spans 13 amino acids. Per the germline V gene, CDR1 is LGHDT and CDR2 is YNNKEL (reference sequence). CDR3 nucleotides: TGTGCCAGCAGCCAAGTTGAGGGGGCAGTCGCTTTCTTT. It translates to CASSQVEGAVAFF.

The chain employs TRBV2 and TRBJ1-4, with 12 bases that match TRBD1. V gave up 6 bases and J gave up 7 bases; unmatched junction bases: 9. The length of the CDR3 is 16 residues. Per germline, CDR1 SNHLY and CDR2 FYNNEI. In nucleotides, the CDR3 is TGTGCCAGCAGAACGGGACAGGGGGCTAGAGGTGAAAAACTGTTTTTT. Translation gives CASRTGQGARGEKLFF.

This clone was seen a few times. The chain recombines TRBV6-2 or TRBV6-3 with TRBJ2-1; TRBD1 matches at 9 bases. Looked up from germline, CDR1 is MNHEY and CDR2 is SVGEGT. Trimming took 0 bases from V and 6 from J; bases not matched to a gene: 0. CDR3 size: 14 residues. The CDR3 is CASSYSTGGNEQFF. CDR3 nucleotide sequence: TGTGCCAGCAGTTACTCGACAGGGGGCAATGAGCAGTTCTTC.

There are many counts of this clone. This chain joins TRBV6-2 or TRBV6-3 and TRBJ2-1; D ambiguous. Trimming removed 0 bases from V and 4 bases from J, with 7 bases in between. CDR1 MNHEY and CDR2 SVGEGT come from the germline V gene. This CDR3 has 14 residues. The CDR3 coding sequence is TGTGCCAGCAGTTACTCTGTGGAGTACAATGAGCAGTTCTTC. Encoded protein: CASSYSVEYNEQFF.

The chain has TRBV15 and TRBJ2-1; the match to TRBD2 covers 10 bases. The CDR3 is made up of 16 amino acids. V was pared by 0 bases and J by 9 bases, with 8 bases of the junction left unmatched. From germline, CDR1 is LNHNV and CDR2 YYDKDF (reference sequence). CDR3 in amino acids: CATSRDAASGSAEQFF. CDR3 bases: TGTGCCACCAGCAGAGATGCGGCTAGCGGGAGCGCTGAGCAGTTCTTC.

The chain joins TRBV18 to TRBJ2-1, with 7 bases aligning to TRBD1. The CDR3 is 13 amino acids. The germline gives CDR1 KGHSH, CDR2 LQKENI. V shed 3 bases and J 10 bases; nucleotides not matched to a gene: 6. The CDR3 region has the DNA TGTGCCAGCTCACCTACAGGGGACGGCGAGCAGTTCTTC. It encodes CASSPTGDGEQFF.

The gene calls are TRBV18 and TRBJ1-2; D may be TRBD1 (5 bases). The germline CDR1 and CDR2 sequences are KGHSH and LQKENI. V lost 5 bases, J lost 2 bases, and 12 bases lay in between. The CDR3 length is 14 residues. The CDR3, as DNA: TGTGCCAGCTCAGAGAGACAGAACAACTATGGCTACACCTTC. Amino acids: CASSERQNNYGYTF.

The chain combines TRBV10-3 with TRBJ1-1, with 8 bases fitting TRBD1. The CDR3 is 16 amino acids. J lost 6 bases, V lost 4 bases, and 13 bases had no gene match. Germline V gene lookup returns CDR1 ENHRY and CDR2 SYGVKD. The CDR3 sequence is CAISAVGQGVVSEAFF. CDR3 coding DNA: TGTGCCATCAGTGCCGTAGGACAGGGTGTGGTTTCTGAAGCTTTCTTT.

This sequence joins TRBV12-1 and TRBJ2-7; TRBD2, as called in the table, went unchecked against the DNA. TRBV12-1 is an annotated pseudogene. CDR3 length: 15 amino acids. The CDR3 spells CASSFVPSGIYEQYV. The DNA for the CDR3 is TGTGCCAGCAGCTTTGTGCCTAGCGGGATCTACGAGCAGTACGTC.

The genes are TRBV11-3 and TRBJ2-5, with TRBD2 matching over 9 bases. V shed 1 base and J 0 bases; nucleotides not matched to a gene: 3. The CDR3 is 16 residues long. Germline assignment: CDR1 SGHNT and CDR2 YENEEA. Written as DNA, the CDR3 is TGTGCCAGCAGCTTAGCCAGCGGGGGGTACCAAGAGACCCAGTACTTC. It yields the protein CASSLASGGYQETQYF.

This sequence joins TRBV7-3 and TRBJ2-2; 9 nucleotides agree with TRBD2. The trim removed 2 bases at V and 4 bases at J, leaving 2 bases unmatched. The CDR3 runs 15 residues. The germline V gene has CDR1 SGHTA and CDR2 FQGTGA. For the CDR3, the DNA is TGTGCCAGCAGCTTAGGACTAGCGAGCACCGGGGAGCTGTTTTTT. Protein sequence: CASSLGLASTGELFF.

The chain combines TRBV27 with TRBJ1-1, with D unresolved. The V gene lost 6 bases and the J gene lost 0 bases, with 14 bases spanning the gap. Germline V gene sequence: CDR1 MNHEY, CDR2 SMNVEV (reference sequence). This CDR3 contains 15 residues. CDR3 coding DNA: TGTGCCAGCAGCACCCTAGTGGGTATGAACACTGAAGCTTTCTTT. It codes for CASSTLVGMNTEAFF.

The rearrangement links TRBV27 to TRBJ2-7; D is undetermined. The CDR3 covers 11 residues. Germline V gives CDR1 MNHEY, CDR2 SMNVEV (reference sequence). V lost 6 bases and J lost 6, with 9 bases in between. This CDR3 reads CASRLGFEQYF. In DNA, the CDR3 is TGTGCCAGCAGGCTCGGGTTCGAGCAGTACTTC.

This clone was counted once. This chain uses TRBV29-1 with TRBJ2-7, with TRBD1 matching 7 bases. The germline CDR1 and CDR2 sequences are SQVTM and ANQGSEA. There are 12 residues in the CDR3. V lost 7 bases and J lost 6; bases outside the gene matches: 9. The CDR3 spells CSARTGPGEQYV. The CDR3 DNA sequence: TGCAGCGCCCGGACAGGTCCGGGCGAGCAGTACGTC.

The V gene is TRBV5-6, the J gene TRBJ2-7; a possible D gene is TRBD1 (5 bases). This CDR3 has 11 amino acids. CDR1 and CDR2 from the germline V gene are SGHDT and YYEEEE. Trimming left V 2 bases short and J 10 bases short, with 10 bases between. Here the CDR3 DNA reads TGTGCCAGCAGCTTTGGACACCTCCAGTACTTC. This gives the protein CASSFGHLQYF.

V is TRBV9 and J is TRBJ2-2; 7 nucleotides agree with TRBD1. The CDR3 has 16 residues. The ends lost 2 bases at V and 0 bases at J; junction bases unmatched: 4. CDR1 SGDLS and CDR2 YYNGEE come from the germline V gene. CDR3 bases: TGTGCCAGCAGCGTCGGGGACAGAGCGAACACCGGGGAGCTGTTTTTT. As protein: CASSVGDRANTGELFF.

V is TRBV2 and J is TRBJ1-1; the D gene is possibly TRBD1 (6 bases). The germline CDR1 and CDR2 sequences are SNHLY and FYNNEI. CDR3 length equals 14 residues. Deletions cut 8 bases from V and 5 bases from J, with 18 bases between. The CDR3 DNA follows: TGTGCCAGCGGGGCCCATGAAGGGGGAACTGAAGCTTTCTTT. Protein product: CASGAHEGGTEAFF.

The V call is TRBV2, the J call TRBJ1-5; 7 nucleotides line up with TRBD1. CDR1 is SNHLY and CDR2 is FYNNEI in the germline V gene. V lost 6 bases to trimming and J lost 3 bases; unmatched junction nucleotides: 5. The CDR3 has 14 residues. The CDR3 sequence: CASRRQGDNQPQHF. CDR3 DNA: TGTGCCAGCAGGCGACAGGGAGACAATCAGCCCCAGCATTTT. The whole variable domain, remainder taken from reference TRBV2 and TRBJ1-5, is EPEVTQTPSHQVTQMGQEVILRCVPISNHLYFYWYRQILGQKVEFLVSFYNNEISEKSEIFDDQFSVERPDGSNFTLKIRSTKLEDSAMYFCASRRQGDNQPQHFGDGTRLSIL.

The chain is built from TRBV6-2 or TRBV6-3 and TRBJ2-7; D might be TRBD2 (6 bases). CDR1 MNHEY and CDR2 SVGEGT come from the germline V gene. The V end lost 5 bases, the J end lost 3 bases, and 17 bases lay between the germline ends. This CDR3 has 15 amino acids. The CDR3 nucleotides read TGTGCCAGCAGTCCCGGGAGCGGGCCGAACTACGAGCAGTACGTC. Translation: CASSPGSGPNYEQYV.

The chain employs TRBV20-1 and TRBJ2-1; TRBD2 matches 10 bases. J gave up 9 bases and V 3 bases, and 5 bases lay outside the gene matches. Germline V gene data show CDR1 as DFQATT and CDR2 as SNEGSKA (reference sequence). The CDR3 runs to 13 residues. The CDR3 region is CSASTSGIPEQFF. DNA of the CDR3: TGCAGTGCTAGTACTAGCGGGATACCTGAGCAGTTCTTC.

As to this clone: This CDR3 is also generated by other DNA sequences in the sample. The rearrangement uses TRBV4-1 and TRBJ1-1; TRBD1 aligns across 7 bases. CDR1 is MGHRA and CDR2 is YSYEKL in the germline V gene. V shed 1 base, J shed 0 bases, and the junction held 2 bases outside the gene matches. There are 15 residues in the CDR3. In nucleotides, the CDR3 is TGCGCCAGCAGCCAAGGACAGGGCATGAACACTGAAGCTTTCTTT. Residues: CASSQGQGMNTEAFF.

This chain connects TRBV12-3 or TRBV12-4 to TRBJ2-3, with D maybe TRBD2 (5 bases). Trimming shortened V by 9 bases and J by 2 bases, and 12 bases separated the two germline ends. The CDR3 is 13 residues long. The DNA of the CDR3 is TGTGCCAGTAGGGAGATAGACACAGATACGCAGTATTTT. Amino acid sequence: CASREIDTDTQYF.

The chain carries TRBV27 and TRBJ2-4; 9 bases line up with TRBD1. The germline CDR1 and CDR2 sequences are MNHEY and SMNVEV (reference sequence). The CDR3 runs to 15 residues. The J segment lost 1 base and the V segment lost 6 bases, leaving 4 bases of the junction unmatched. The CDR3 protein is CASRGQGMAKNIQYF. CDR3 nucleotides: TGTGCCAGCAGAGGACAGGGGATGGCCAAAAACATTCAGTACTTC.

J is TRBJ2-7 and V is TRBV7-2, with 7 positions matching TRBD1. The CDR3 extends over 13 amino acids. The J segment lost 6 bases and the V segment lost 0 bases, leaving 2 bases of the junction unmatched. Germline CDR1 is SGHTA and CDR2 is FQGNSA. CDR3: CASSLAGTVEQYF. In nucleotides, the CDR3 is TGTGCCAGCAGCTTAGCAGGGACAGTCGAGCAGTACTTC.

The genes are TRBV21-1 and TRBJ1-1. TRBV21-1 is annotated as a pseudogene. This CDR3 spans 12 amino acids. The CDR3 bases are TGTGCCAGCAGCAAAGAAGAGGATAAAGCTTTCTTT. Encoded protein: CASSKEEDKAFF.